The rows below give T cell receptor beta chains drawn from one sample of a study of graft-versus-host responses after intestinal transplantation. The repertoire was sequenced with immunoSEQ multiplex PCR; TCRdb's copy has only in-frame clones and lacks some. The sample holds around 30,000 clones, around four fifths seen once. The specimen comprised PBMCs, sampled 28 days after intestinal transplant. These receptors were taken from a human patient who received an intestinal transplant, so some T cells may come from the graft donor. CDR3s include the opening cysteine and the closing phenylalanine or tryptophan. The D gene is left open where the match is weak. Clone size is not always given. Where it is, it says once, few, many or a class for expanded clones.

clone size: -
D gene: TRBD1
V gene: TRBV9
J gene: TRBJ1-2
CDR3 DNA: TGTGCCAGCAGCGACAGGGGAAACTATGGCTACACCTTC
CDR3 protein: CASSDRGNYGYTF

clone size: -
D gene: -
V gene: TRBV6-5
J gene: TRBJ1-1
CDR3 DNA: TGTGCCAGCAGTTACGGGGTATTGAACACTGAAGCTTTCTTT
CDR3 protein: CASSYGVLNTEAFF

clone size: few
D gene: -
V gene: TRBV6-5
J gene: TRBJ1-3
CDR3 DNA: TGTGCCAGCGGCCTGGGGCTGGGGACCGGAAACACCATATATTTT
CDR3 protein: CASGLGLGTGNTIYF

clone size: -
D gene: -
V gene: TRBV5-6
J gene: TRBJ2-3
CDR3 DNA: TGTGCCAGCAGCTTAGCAGGGGGGTCAGATACGCAGTATTTT
CDR3 protein: CASSLAGGSDTQYF

clone size: -
D gene: TRBD1
V gene: TRBV6-5
J gene: TRBJ2-7
CDR3 DNA: TGTGCCAGCAGTTTGACCGGGACAGGGGCCTCCTACGAGCAGTACTTC
CDR3 protein: CASSLTGTGASYEQYF

clone size: once
D gene: -
V gene: TRBV5-1
J gene: TRBJ1-2
CDR3 DNA: TGCGCCAGCAGCTTGGTTCCCCCTGGGAACTATGGCTACACCTTC
CDR3 protein: CASSLVPPGNYGYTF

clone size: -
D gene: -
V gene: TRBV5-1
J gene: TRBJ2-2
CDR3 DNA: TGCGCCAGCAGCTTGTATACGGGTGGCACCGGGGAGCTGTTTTTT
CDR3 protein: CASSLYTGGTGELFF

clone size: -
D gene: TRBD1
V gene: TRBV11-2
J gene: TRBJ2-5
CDR3 DNA: TGTGCCAGCAGCTTAAGGGAGAAGGTCAGGGGGCAAGAGACCCAGTACTTC
CDR3 protein: CASSLREKVRGQETQYF

clone size: -
D gene: TRBD1
V gene: TRBV28
J gene: TRBJ2-7
CDR3 DNA: TGTGCCAGCAGTTTAGACAGGGGTATATACGAGCAGTACTTC
CDR3 protein: CASSLDRGIYEQYF

clone size: -
D gene: TRBD1
V gene: TRBV19
J gene: TRBJ2-7
CDR3 DNA: TGTGCCAGTAGTCAGGGGGCCCCCTACGAGCAGTACTTC
CDR3 protein: CASSQGAPYEQYF

clone size: once
D gene: TRBD1
V gene: TRBV5-6
J gene: TRBJ1-5
CDR3 DNA: TGTGCCAGCAGCATACGCCACTTATCAGGGGGACCTAGCAATCAGCCCCAGCATTTT
CDR3 protein: CASSIRHLSGGPSNQPQHF

clone size: once
D gene: TRBD2
V gene: TRBV9
J gene: TRBJ2-3
CDR3 DNA: TGTGCCAGCAGCGACCAGCGGGGGAGCACAGATACGCAGTATTTT
CDR3 protein: CASSDQRGSTDTQYF

clone size: -
D gene: -
V gene: TRBV2
J gene: TRBJ1-6
CDR3 DNA: TGTGCCAGCAGGAGGGCCGGCGGAAATTCACCCCTCCACTTT
CDR3 protein: CASRRAGGNSPLHF

clone size: -
D gene: -
V gene: TRBV11-3
J gene: TRBJ2-1
CDR3 DNA: TGTGCCAGCAGCCTAAGGGGGTCGACGAATGAGCAGTTCTTC
CDR3 protein: CASSLRGSTNEQFF

clone size: -
D gene: TRBD1
V gene: TRBV5-1
J gene: TRBJ2-1
CDR3 DNA: TGCGCCAGCAGAAGGCAGGGGGCTCAATATGAGCAGTTCTTC
CDR3 protein: CASRRQGAQYEQFF

clone size: -
D gene: TRBD1
V gene: TRBV7-9
J gene: TRBJ2-6
CDR3 DNA: TGTGCCAGCAGCCCCGGCAGGGGGATAGCCAACGTCCTGACTTTC
CDR3 protein: CASSPGRGIANVLTF

clone size: -
D gene: TRBD1
V gene: TRBV9
J gene: TRBJ2-7
CDR3 DNA: TGTGCCAGCAGCCCTACCTCGGGACAGGGCCACGAGCAGTACTTC
CDR3 protein: CASSPTSGQGHEQYF

clone size: -
D gene: -
V gene: TRBV15
J gene: TRBJ1-3
CDR3 DNA: TGTGCCACCAGCAGAGATAACGGCTCTGGAAACACCATATATTTT
CDR3 protein: CATSRDNGSGNTIYF

clone size: -
D gene: -
V gene: TRBV6-6
J gene: TRBJ1-5
CDR3 DNA: TGTGCCAGCAGTTACGAATCTCCCAATCAGCCCCAGCATTTT
CDR3 protein: CASSYESPNQPQHF

clone size: -
D gene: -
V gene: TRBV7-2
J gene: TRBJ1-2
CDR3 DNA: TGTGCCAGCAGCTTATTTCTTGGCTACACCTTC
CDR3 protein: CASSLFLGYTF

clone size: few
D gene: TRBD2
V gene: TRBV5-1
J gene: TRBJ2-1
CDR3 DNA: TGCGCCAGCAGCTTGTGCAACGGGGGGGCACATGAGCAGTTCTTC
CDR3 protein: CASSLCNGGAHEQFF

clone size: -
D gene: TRBD1
V gene: TRBV11-2
J gene: TRBJ1-2
CDR3 DNA: TGTGCCAGCAGCTTAGCAGGACAGGTCTATGGCTACACCTTC
CDR3 protein: CASSLAGQVYGYTF

clone size: -
D gene: TRBD1
V gene: TRBV5-4
J gene: TRBJ2-7
CDR3 DNA: TGTGCCAGCAGCCTACAGGGGACCTACGAGCAGTACTTC
CDR3 protein: CASSLQGTYEQYF

clone size: -
D gene: -
V gene: TRBV6-5
J gene: TRBJ2-1
CDR3 DNA: TGTGCCAGCAGACAGGACAGTTACAATGAGCAGTTCTTC
CDR3 protein: CASRQDSYNEQFF

clone size: -
D gene: -
V gene: TRBV6-5
J gene: TRBJ2-3
CDR3 DNA: TGTGCCAGCAGTTACGTGGGACCTTCCAGCACAGATACGCAGTATTTT
CDR3 protein: CASSYVGPSSTDTQYF

clone size: -
D gene: -
V gene: TRBV4-1
J gene: TRBJ2-7
CDR3 DNA: TGCGCCAGCAGCCAAGATAGTGGGGGGCGCGAGCAGTACTTC
CDR3 protein: CASSQDSGGREQYF

clone size: -
D gene: TRBD1
V gene: TRBV7-8
J gene: TRBJ2-3
CDR3 DNA: TGTGCCAGCAGCTTAGGGACAGGGGGGGGTTTAACAGATACGCAGTATTTT
CDR3 protein: CASSLGTGGGLTDTQYF

clone size: -
D gene: -
V gene: TRBV4-1
J gene: TRBJ1-5
CDR3 DNA: TGCGCCAGCAGCCAAGAGGTGAGCCAGCGCTTTAATCAGCCCCAGCATTTT
CDR3 protein: CASSQEVSQRFNQPQHF